This T cell receptor (beta chain) emerged from a study of blood T cell repertoires in COVID-19. In the study overall: From the United States, Italy and Spain came samples of acute and convalescent COVID-19. Sample material is recorded as cDNA or gDNA derived from T cells, B-cell-depleted T cells, or PBMCs.

In the original workflow: Researchers report that nucleated cell counts were estimated from reference gene primer amplification. The data were produced by immunoSEQ multiplex PCR, yet TCRdb's version contains in-frame clones alone and is incomplete. V and J calls and clone size follow that table, whereas D and trimming were derived from the DNA. The profile covers 200,000 to 250,000 clones, with 82% appearing a single time and 3% to 4% taken by the ten largest. This CDR3 has 14 residues. From germline, CDR1 is MNHEY and CDR2 SMNVEV (reference sequence). V was shortened by 5 bases and J by 0 bases, with 8 bases between the two germline ends.

The sequence came from a woman older than 75 with acute or convalescent COVID-19. This rearrangement joins TRBV27 to TRBJ1-5, with D unclear. Sample: peripheral blood. The CDR3 region has the DNA TGTGCCAGCAGTACCCGCAGTAGCAATCAGCCCCAGCATTTT. Amino acid sequence: CASSTRSSNQPQHF.